This T cell receptor (beta chain) was sequenced during a study of CD8+CD57+ T cells in acquired aplastic anemia (dated 2018 in TCRdb). About the investigation overall: A mean of approximately 3 ug of DNA, ranging from roughly 0.2 to 27.4 ug, was extracted from sorted CD4+ and CD8+ cells. A CD8+CD57+ expansion meant a frequency higher than the mean frequency seen in healthy subjects. Findings and caveats that apply to the study as a whole: CD8+ Simpson's diversity did not differ significantly between patients and healthy controls (P=0.060). About 30 CD8+ CDR3 sequences were found to be shared between patients and controls, but these sequences appeared to be highly expressed in patients and within the immunodominant clones of the patients.

The V and J ends are trimmed by 4 bases and 9 bases, leaving 18 bases between them. The CDR3 holds 15 amino acids from the cysteine to the phenylalanine. The entry retains the CDR3 DNA only, 45 bases that are in frame from base 1. Sequences KGHDR (CDR1) and SFDVKD (CDR2) are obtained from the germline V gene. Genomic DNA served as template for TCR beta VDJ combination and CDR3 sequence profiling. TCR repertoire sequencing was run on an Illumina HiSeq 2000. The study's processing was this. TRBV/TRBJ rearrangement plots, CDR3 size and DJ length profiles, and Simpson's diversity index were used to evaluate the repertoires. The immunodominant clone was defined as the most abundant DNA sequence in deep sequencing data. CDR3 amino acid sequences were checked for sharing between subjects and were compared against published repertoires and the VDJdb database. Through fastp at Q25 and MiXCR, TCRdb rebuilt clones from the public reads, retaining in-frame beta chains. Each CDR3 protein appears once, grouped with its most common genes and DNA. TCRdb's processing, not the study's, gives the V and J calls here. This sample gives approximately 180,000 distinct CDR3 sequences in total; less than 65% of them show up just once. Clones ranked in the top ten supply about 42% of the sample.

As to this clonotype: No antigen is known for it. One base away there is no much larger clone; base qualities are not given.

Expansion of CD8+CD57+ cells had been shown by flow cytometry in the patients chosen for sequencing. All patients had severe acquired aplastic anemia diagnosed by International Study of Aplastic Anemia and Agranulocytosis and Camitta criteria. No patient had received any therapy when blood was sampled. In the study, sorted CD4+ and CD8+ blood T cells from patients with severe aplastic anemia and from healthy subjects underwent deep sequencing of TCR repertoires. Patients were enrolled in the USA under clinicaltrials.gov protocols 00001620, 01623167, 00001397, 00071045, 00081523 and 00961064. Ficoll-Paque density gradient centrifugation was used to isolate peripheral blood mononuclear cells. Before DNA extraction, CD4+ and CD8+ T cells were sorted by FACS or by magnetic beads.

This TCR was recovered from a human donor with aplastic anemia. Here the chain combines TRBV24-1 and TRBJ2-1; possibly the D gene is TRBD1, per 6 matching bases. Sequencing was done on a sample of sorted CD4+, CD8+, or CD8+CD57+ T cells (not recorded which) from PBMCs. The CDR3 reads as follows: CATSDPTGPDGEQFF. The sequenced DNA: TGTGCCACCAGTGACCCGACAGGACCGGACGGTGAGCAGTTCTTC.